The 27 T cell receptor beta chains below come from one sample, sequenced in a study of shared clonotypes between healthy human individuals. Method: immunoSEQ multiplex PCR; TCRdb's copy keeps in-frame clones and lacks some. Of about 330,000 clones detected, roughly 84% appear once; the ten largest clones hold about a sixth. The sequenced sample consisted of memory CD8+ T cells sorted from blood. Sample subset: CD45RO+ cells pooled with CCR7-negative TemRA cells. These receptor sequences come from a man aged 18 to 29 in good health.

The rearrangement links TRBV6-5 to TRBJ2-2; 9 bases fit TRBD1. Trimming removed 4 bases from V and 4 bases from J; junction bases left unmatched: 4. The germline gives CDR1 MNHEY, CDR2 SVGAGI. This CDR3 has 15 residues. CDR3 amino acids: CASSFGQGLTGELFF. CDR3 in DNA: TGTGCCAGCAGTTTCGGACAGGGGCTCACCGGGGAGCTGTTTTTT.

J is TRBJ2-2 and V is TRBV6-6, with D unresolved. Germline V gene data show CDR1 as MNHNY and CDR2 as SVGAGI (reference sequence). The CDR3 length is 13 residues. V shed 2 bases and J shed 4 bases, with 5 bases lying between them. The CDR3 DNA is TGTGCCAGCAGTTACCAGGTCACCGGGGAGCTGTTTTTT. It specifies CASSYQVTGELFF.

The V call is TRBV19, the J call TRBJ2-1; 9 nucleotides agree with TRBD1. The V segment lost 6 bases and the J segment 8 bases; nucleotides outside the gene matches: 5. The CDR3 has 13 amino acids. Germline CDR1 reads LNHDA; CDR2 reads SQIVND (reference sequence). CDR3 sequence reads: CASRGQGFDEQFF. CDR3 sequence (DNA): TGTGCCAGTAGGGGACAGGGTTTCGATGAGCAGTTCTTC.

V is TRBV6-5 and J is TRBJ1-5, with D hard to call. The V gene lost 5 bases and the J gene lost 7 bases, with 12 bases spanning the gap. This CDR3 has 13 amino acids. The germline V gene has CDR1 MNHEY and CDR2 SVGAGI. This chain's CDR3 is CASSPRAAQPQHF. CDR3 in DNA: TGTGCCAGCAGTCCTCGGGCGGCCCAGCCCCAGCATTTT.

The genes are TRBV4-2 and TRBJ1-2; perhaps TRBD1 as D (6 bases). V lost 4 bases and J 4 bases, leaving 28 bases between the germline ends. This CDR3 is built from 19 residues. Germline V gene data show CDR1 as LGHNA and CDR2 as YNFKEQ. The CDR3 sequence: CASSPEGGDMYIGPYGYTF. The CDR3 nucleotides read TGTGCCAGCAGCCCGGAGGGAGGGGACATGTATATCGGTCCCTATGGCTACACCTTC.

The rearrangement uses TRBV18 and TRBJ2-5, with D perhaps TRBD1 or TRBD2 (5 bases each). The CDR3 length is 13 residues. The V gene's germline CDR1 is KGHSH and CDR2 LQKENI. V was pared by 5 bases and J by 2 bases, with 9 bases between. CDR3 nucleotides: TGTGCCAGCTCAGGGGACGGACAAGAGACCCAGTACTTC. It translates to CASSGDGQETQYF.

The chain carries TRBV4-1 and TRBJ1-2; possibly TRBD1 for D (5 bases). The V gene's germline CDR1 is MGHRA and CDR2 YSYEKL. The CDR3 extends over 15 amino acids. Between the trimmed V and J ends, which lost 2 bases and 3 bases, there was a span of 13 bases. This CDR3 is CASSQRQTGDYGYTF. The DNA of the CDR3 is TGCGCCAGCAGCCAAAGACAAACAGGAGACTATGGCTACACCTTC.

The rearrangement links TRBV5-4 to TRBJ2-5; 7 nucleotides agree with TRBD1. The CDR3 is made up of 17 amino acids. Germline V lookup: CDR1 SGHNT, CDR2 YYREEE (reference sequence). After removal of 0 bases from V and 1 base from J, the junction contained 9 bases not matched to a gene. CDR3 bases: TGTGCCAGCAGCTTGGTCGGGACAGACAAATCCCAAGAGACCCAGTACTTC. This encodes CASSLVGTDKSQETQYF.

V is TRBV11-2 and J is TRBJ2-7; no reliable D call. This CDR3 region has 14 residues. The germline CDR1 and CDR2 sequences are SGHAT and FQNNGV. Trimming took 0 bases from V and 2 from J, leaving 8 bases between them. The CDR3 sequence is CASSLDMATYEQYF. In DNA form, the CDR3 reads TGTGCCAGCAGCTTAGATATGGCGACCTACGAGCAGTACTTC.

This clone showed up just once. V usage is TRBV5-1 and J usage is TRBJ2-7, with TRBD2 matching over 7 bases. CDR1 SGHRS and CDR2 YFSETQ come from the germline V gene. The CDR3 covers 14 residues. V lost 4 bases and J lost 3; bases outside the gene matches: 7. The CDR3 loop reads CASSGTSAVYEQYF. The CDR3 DNA is TGCGCCAGCAGCGGAACTAGCGCAGTCTACGAGCAGTACTTC.

This sequence joins TRBV7-9 and TRBJ2-7; the match to TRBD1 covers 8 bases. The CDR3 contains 12 residues. Losses at the gene ends were 3 bases for V and 5 bases for J; bases not matched to a gene: 0. Germline V gene sequence: CDR1 SEHNR, CDR2 FQNEAQ (reference sequence). The DNA of the CDR3 is TGTGCCAGCAGCTTGACAGGGGACGAGCAGTACTTC. As protein: CASSLTGDEQYF.

This rearrangement joins TRBV5-6 to TRBJ2-7; 8 positions agree with TRBD2. The junction had 5 bases not matched to a gene; V was cut back by 4 bases and J by 2 bases. The germline gives CDR1 SGHDT, CDR2 YYEEEE. This CDR3 has 14 residues. This CDR3 is CASSLIAGTYEQYF. DNA for the CDR3: TGTGCCAGCAGCCTAATAGCGGGAACCTACGAGCAGTACTTC.

The rearrangement uses TRBV7-9 and TRBJ2-1; D ambiguous. The germline V and J ends were trimmed by 3 bases and 4 bases, with 4 bases remaining between them. This CDR3 comprises 12 residues. Germline lookup yields CDR1 SEHNR and CDR2 FQNEAQ (reference sequence). CDR3 amino acids: CASSFGYNEQFF. For the CDR3, the DNA is TGTGCCAGCAGCTTTGGGTACAATGAGCAGTTCTTC.

On this clone itself: Different DNA sequences within this sample yield the same CDR3. V usage is TRBV29-1 and J usage is TRBJ2-4, with no clear D. The germline V and J ends were trimmed by 1 base and 7 bases, with 5 bases remaining between them. The CDR3 sequence is 11 residues long. Germline CDR1 reads SQVTM; CDR2 reads ANQGSEA. The CDR3 loop is CSVEVVNIQYF. Written as DNA, the CDR3 is TGCAGCGTTGAAGTAGTTAACATTCAGTACTTC. Supplemented by reference TRBV29-1 and TRBJ2-4, the full variable domain reads SAVISQKPSRDICQRGTSLTIQCQVDSQVTMMFWYRQQPGQSLTLIATANQGSEATYESGFVIDKFPISRPNLTFSTLTVSNMSPEDSSIYLCSVEVVNIQYFGAGTRLSVL.

The chain links TRBV6-5 to TRBJ2-5, with 7 bases aligning to TRBD2. The CDR3 consists of 16 residues. Per the germline V gene, CDR1 is MNHEY and CDR2 is SVGAGI. The J segment lost 2 bases and the V segment lost 0 bases, leaving 6 bases of the junction unmatched. CDR3 coding DNA: TGTGCCAGCAGTTACTCGAGGCTAGCGGTACAAGAGACCCAGTACTTC. Its translation is CASSYSRLAVQETQYF.

This chain uses TRBV2 with TRBJ2-7; TRBD1 matches at 9 bases. The CDR3 is 15 residues long. V trimming: 1 base; J trimming: 4 bases; junction bases outside the gene matches: 5. The germline gives CDR1 SNHLY, CDR2 FYNNEI. CDR3 DNA sequence: TGTGCCAGCAGTGAAGGACAGGGGGGAAAGTACGAGCAGTACTTC. Protein product: CASSEGQGGKYEQYF. The full variable domain, completed using reference TRBV2 and TRBJ2-7, is EPEVTQTPSHQVTQMGQEVILRCVPISNHLYFYWYRQILGQKVEFLVSFYNNEISEKSEIFDDQFSVERPDGSNFTLKIRSTKLEDSAMYFCASSEGQGGKYEQYFGPGTRLTVT.

The gene calls are TRBV27 and TRBJ2-5; D possibly uses TRBD1 or TRBD2 (6 bases each). CDR1 and CDR2 from the germline V gene are MNHEY and SMNVEV (reference sequence). Trimming removed 6 bases from V and 5 bases from J, with 16 bases in between. The CDR3 covers 14 residues. The CDR3: CASSRGLGGETQYF. DNA for the CDR3: TGTGCCAGCAGCAGGGGACTTGGTGGGGAGACCCAGTACTTC.

The chain couples TRBV11-3 to TRBJ2-1, with TRBD2 matching over 7 bases. Germline V lookup: CDR1 SGHNT, CDR2 YENEEA. Losses at the gene ends were 0 bases for V and 2 bases for J; bases not matched to a gene: 10. There are 18 residues in the CDR3. CDR3 bases: TGTGCCAGCAGCTTAGAAGTCGTAAGGACTAGTCCCTACAATGAGCAGTTCTTC. Amino acid sequence: CASSLEVVRTSPYNEQFF.

The chain has TRBV30 and TRBJ1-4, with D possibly TRBD1 on 5 matching bases. CDR3 length: 14 amino acids. V was pared by 0 bases and J by 8 bases, with 13 bases between. The germline gives CDR1 GTSNPN, CDR2 SVGIG (reference sequence). The CDR3 DNA follows: TGTGCCTGGAGTGTCGGGGCCGGGGAAGAAAAACTGTTTTTT. This encodes CAWSVGAGEEKLFF.

The gene calls are TRBV7-9 and TRBJ2-7; D may match TRBD1 or TRBD2 (5 bases each). Germline V lookup: CDR1 SEHNR, CDR2 FQNEAQ (reference sequence). V was pared by 1 base and J by 0 bases, with 7 bases between. There are 14 residues in the CDR3. CDR3 in DNA: TGTGCCAGCAGCTTAGGGGGGTACTCCTACGAGCAGTACTTC. Translation gives CASSLGGYSYEQYF.

The V call is TRBV9, the J call TRBJ2-7, with a weak D call TRBD1 (6 bases). The CDR3 is 14 amino acids. With 3 bases removed from V and 4 bases from J, the gap between germline ends came to 14 bases. Germline CDR1 is SGDLS and CDR2 is YYNGEE. CDR3 bases: TGTGCCAGCAGCGAAGGATCAGGGGCGTACGAGCAGTACTTC. Amino acids: CASSEGSGAYEQYF.

V gene TRBV4-1 combines with J gene TRBJ2-5; D is unclear. Germline CDR1 MGHRA, CDR2 YSYEKL. V lost 4 bases and J lost 2, with 14 bases in between. This CDR3 comprises 15 residues. In DNA, the CDR3 is TGCGCCAGCAGCCCTTGGACCCCCACGCAAGAGACCCAGTACTTC. The encoded protein is CASSPWTPTQETQYF.

The chain couples TRBV7-8 to TRBJ2-5, with TRBD1 identical over 10 bases. Unmatched junction bases numbered 8, after V lost 6 bases and J lost 4 bases. Germline V gene lookup returns CDR1 SGHVS and CDR2 FQNEAQ. There are 15 residues in the CDR3. For the CDR3, the DNA is TGTGCCAGCAGTTTTCTGGGACAGGGGCGAGAGACCCAGTACTTC. This gives the protein CASSFLGQGRETQYF.

A single count supports this clone. The chain links TRBV4-1 to TRBJ2-5, with D unresolved. This CDR3 has 18 amino acids. The germline V and J ends were trimmed by 3 bases and 5 bases, with 25 bases remaining between them. Germline CDR1 MGHRA, CDR2 YSYEKL. CDR3 sequence (DNA): TGCGCCAGCAGCCACAAACTTCTCGGACGCCTCTTGAGGGAGACCCAGTACTTC. The encoded protein is CASSHKLLGRLLRETQYF.

This sequence joins TRBV29-1 and TRBJ1-4; D unclear. This CDR3 has 13 residues. CDR1 SQVTM and CDR2 ANQGSEA come from the germline V gene. Between the trimmed V and J ends, which lost 5 bases and 5 bases, there was a span of 12 bases. The CDR3 sequence is CSVWTAPNEKLFF. The CDR3 region has the DNA TGCAGCGTTTGGACGGCGCCGAATGAAAAACTGTTTTTT. The complete variable domain, with remaining parts taken from reference TRBV29-1 and TRBJ1-4, reads SAVISQKPSRDICQRGTSLTIQCQVDSQVTMMFWYRQQPGQSLTLIATANQGSEATYESGFVIDKFPISRPNLTFSTLTVSNMSPEDSSIYLCSVWTAPNEKLFFGSGTQLSVL.

The chain joins TRBV7-2 to TRBJ2-1, with 11 bases matching TRBD2. The CDR3 is made up of 16 amino acids. The V segment lost 5 bases and the J segment 8 bases; nucleotides outside the gene matches: 11. Germline CDR1 and CDR2: SGHTA and FQGNSA. The CDR3 DNA is TGTGCCAGCAGCCTTATAGCGGGGGGGCCGGTCTATGAGCAGTTCTTC. The encoded protein is CASSLIAGGPVYEQFF.

The sample holds one count of this clone. The genes are TRBV14 and TRBJ2-1; D may be TRBD1 (6 bases). V was trimmed by 3 bases and J by 5 bases, leaving 20 bases between them. The CDR3 length is 17 residues. The V gene's germline CDR1 is SGHDN and CDR2 FVKESK. The CDR3 region has the DNA TGTGCCAGCAGCCACGAAACCAGGGTATCAGGGGACAATGAGCAGTTCTTC. Translating gives CASSHETRVSGDNEQFF.